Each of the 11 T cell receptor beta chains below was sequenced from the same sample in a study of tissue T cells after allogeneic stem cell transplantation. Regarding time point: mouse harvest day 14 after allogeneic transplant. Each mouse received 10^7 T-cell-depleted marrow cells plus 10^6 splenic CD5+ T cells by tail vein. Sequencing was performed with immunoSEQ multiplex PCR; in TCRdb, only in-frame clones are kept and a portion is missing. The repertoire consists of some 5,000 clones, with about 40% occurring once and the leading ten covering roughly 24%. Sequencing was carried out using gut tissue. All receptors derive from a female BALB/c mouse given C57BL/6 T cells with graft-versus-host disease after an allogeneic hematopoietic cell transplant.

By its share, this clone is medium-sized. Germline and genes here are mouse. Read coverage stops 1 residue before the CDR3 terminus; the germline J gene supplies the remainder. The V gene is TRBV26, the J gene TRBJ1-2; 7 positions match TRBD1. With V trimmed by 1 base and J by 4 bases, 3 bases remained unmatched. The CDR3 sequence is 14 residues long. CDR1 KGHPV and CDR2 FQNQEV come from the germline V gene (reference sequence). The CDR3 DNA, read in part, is TGTGCCAGCAGTCTGTTGCAGGGGGGCTCCGACTACACC. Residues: CASSLLQGGSDYT. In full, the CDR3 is CASSLLQGGSDYTF.

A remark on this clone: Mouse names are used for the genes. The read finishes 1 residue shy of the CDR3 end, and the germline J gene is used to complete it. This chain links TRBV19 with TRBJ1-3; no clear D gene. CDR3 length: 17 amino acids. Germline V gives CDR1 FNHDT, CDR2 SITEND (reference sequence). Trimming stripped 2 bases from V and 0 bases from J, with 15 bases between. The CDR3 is CASSMRRQSHSGNTLYF. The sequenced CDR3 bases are TGTGCCAGCAGTATGAGGAGGCAGTCCCATTCTGGAAATACGCTCTAT.

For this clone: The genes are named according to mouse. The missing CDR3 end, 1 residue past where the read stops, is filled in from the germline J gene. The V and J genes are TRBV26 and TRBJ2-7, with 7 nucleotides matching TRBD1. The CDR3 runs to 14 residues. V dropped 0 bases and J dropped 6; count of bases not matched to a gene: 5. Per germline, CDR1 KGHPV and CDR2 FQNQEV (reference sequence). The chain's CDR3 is CASSLSAGGSEQYF. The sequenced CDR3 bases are TGTGCCAGCAGTCTGTCGGCAGGGGGTAGTGAACAGTAC.

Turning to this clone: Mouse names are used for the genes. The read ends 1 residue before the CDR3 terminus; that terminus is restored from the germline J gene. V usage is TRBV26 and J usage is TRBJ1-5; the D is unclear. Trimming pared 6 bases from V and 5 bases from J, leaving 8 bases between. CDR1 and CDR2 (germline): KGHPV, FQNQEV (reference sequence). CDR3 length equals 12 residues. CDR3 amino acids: CASSRGDQAPLF. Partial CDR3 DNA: TGTGCCAGCAGCCGTGGGGACCAGGCTCCGCTT.

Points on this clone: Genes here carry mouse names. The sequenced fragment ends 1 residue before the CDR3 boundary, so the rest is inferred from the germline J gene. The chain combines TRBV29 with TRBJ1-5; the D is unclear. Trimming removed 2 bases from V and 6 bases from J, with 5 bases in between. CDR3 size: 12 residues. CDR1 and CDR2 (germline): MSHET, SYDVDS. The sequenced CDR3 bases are TGTGCTAGCAGTTTACGCATCCAGGCTCCGCTT. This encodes CASSLRIQAPL. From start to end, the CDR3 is CASSLRIQAPLF.

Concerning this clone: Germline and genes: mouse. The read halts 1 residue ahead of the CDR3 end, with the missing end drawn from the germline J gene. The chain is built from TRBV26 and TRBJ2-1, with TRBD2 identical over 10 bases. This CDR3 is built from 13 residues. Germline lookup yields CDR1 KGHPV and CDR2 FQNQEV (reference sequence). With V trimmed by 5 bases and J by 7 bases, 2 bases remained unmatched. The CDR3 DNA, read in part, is TGTGCCAGCAGTGACTGGGGGGAGGCTGAGCAGTTC. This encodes CASSDWGEAEQF. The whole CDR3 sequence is CASSDWGEAEQFF.

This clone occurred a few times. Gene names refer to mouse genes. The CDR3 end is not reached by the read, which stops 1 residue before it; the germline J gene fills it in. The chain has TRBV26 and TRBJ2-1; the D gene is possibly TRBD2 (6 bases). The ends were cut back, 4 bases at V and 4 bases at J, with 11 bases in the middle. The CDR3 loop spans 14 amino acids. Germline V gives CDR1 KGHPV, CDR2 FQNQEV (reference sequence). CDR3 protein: CASSPGGWYAEQFF. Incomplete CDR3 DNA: TGTGCCAGCAGTCCGGGGGGATGGTATGCTGAGCAGTTC.

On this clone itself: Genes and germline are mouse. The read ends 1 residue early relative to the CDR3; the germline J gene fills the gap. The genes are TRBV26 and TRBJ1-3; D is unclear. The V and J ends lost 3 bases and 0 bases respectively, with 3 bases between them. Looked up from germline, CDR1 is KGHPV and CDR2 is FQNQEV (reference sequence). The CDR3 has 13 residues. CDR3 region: CASSLISGNTLYF. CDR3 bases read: TGTGCCAGCAGTCTAATTTCTGGAAATACGCTCTAT.

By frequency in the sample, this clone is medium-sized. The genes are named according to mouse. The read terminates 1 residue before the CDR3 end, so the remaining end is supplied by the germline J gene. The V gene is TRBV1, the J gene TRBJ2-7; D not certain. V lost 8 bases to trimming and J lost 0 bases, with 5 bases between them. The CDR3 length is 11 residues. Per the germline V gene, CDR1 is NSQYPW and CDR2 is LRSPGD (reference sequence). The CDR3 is CTCGFSYEQYF. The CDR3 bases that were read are TGCACCTGCGGTTTCTCCTATGAACAGTAC.

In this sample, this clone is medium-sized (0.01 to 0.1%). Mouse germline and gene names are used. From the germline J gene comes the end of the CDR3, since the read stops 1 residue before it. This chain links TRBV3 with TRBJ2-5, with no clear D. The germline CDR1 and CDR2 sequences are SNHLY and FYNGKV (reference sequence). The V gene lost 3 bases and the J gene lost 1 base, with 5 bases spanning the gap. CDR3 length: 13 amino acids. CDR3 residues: CASSLSYQDTQYF. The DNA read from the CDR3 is TGTGCCAGCAGCTTGAGTTACCAAGACACCCAGTAC.

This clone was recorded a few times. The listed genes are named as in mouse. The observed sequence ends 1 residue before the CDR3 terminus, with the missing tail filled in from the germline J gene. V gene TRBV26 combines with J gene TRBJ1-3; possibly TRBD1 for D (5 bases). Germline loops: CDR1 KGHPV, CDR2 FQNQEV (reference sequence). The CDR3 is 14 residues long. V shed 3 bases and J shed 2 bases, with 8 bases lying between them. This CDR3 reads CASSLGGAGNTLYF. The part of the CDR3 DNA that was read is TGTGCCAGCAGTCTTGGGGGGGCTGGAAATACGCTCTAT.